This TCR beta chain was retrieved from a study of regulatory T cells in long-lasting Graves disease. Libraries of TCR beta came from iRepertoire HTBI primers plus Arm-PCR of CDR3 regions. TCRdb reprocessed the multiplex PCR reads via MiXCR and lists one record per CDR3 protein. Of 300,000 to 400,000 distinct CDR3 sequences in the sample, 15% to 18% were seen once. This clonotype came up many times. The antigen is undetermined. Described time point: newly diagnosed GD, antithyroid drugs for less than 3 months. Preparation of the TCR library used RNA extracted from PBMCs. The CDR3 spans 14 residues. Germline V CDR1 and CDR2: SGHNT, YENEEA. The ends were cut back, 6 bases at V and 4 bases at J, with 13 bases in the middle. General study points: Newly diagnosed patients had higher TCR diversity than persistent Graves' patients did.

The sequence was obtained from a female donor with Graves disease. The V and J genes are TRBV11-3 and TRBJ2-1; perhaps TRBD2 as D (5 bases). Material: peripheral blood mononuclear cells (PBMCs), obtained at new diagnosis, from a patient treated with antithyroid drugs. The DNA for the CDR3 is TGTGCCAGCAGTCCGGACTTAAATTACAATGAGCAGTTCTTC. Translating it yields CASSPDLNYNEQFF.